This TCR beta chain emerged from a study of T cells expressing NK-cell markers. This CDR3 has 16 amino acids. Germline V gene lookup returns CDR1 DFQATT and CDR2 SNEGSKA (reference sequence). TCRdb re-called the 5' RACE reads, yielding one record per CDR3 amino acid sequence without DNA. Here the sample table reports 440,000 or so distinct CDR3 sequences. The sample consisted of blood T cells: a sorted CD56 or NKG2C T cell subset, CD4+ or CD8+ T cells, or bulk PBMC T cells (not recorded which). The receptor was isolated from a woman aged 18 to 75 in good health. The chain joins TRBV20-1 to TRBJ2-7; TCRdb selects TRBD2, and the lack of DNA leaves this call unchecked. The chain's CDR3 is CSARGPGLAGVHEQYF.